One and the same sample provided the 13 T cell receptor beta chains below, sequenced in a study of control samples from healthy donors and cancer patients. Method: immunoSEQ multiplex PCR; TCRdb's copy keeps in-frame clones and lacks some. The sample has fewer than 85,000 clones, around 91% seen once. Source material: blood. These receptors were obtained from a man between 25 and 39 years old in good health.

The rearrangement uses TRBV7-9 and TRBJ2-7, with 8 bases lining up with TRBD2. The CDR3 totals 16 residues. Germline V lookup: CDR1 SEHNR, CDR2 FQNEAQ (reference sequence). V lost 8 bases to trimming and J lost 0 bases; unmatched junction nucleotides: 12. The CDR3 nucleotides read TGTGCCAGCCCCCTTTCGGCTAGCGGGTCCTCCTACGAGCAGTACTTC. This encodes CASPLSASGSSYEQYF.

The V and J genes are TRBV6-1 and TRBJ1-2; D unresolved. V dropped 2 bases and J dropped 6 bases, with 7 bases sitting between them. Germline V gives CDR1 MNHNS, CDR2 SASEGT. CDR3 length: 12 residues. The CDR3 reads CASSEIGNGYTF. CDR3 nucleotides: TGTGCCAGCAGTGAAATCGGGAATGGCTACACCTTC.

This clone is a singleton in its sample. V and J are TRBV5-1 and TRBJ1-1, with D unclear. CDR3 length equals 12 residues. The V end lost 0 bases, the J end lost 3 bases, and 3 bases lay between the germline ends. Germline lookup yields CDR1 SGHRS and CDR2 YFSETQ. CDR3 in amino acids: CASSLEDTEAFF. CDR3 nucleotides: TGCGCCAGCAGCTTGGAGGACACTGAAGCTTTCTTT.

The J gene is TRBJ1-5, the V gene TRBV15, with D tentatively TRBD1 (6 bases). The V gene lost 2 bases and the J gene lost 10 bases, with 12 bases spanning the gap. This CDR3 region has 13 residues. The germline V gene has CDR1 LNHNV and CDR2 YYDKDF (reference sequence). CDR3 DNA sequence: TGTGCCACCAGCAGATCCGGGGGGCGTCCCCAGCATTTT. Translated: CATSRSGGRPQHF.

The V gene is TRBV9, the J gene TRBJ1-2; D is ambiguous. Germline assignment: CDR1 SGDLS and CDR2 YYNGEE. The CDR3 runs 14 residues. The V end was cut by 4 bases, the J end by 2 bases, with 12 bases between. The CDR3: CASSPREVNYGYTF. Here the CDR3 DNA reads TGTGCCAGCAGCCCAAGGGAAGTCAACTATGGCTACACCTTC.

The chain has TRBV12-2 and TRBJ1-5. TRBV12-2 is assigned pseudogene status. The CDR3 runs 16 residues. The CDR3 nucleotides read TGTGCAAGTCGCTCGTACGGGGGAGATAGCAATCAGCCCCAGCATTTT. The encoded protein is CASRSYGGDSNQPQHF.

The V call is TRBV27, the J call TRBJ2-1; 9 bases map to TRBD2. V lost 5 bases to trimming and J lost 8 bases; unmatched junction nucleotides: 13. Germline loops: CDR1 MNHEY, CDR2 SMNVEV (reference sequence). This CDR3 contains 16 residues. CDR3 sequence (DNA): TGTGCCAGCAGTCGCCCGCTAGCGGGAAGGCACGATGAGCAGTTCTTC. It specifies CASSRPLAGRHDEQFF.

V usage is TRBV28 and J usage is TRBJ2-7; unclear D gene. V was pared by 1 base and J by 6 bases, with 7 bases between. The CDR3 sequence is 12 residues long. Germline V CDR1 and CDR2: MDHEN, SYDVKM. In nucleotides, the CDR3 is TGTGCCAGCAGTTTATTGTCCGGCGAGCAGTACTTC. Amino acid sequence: CASSLLSGEQYF.

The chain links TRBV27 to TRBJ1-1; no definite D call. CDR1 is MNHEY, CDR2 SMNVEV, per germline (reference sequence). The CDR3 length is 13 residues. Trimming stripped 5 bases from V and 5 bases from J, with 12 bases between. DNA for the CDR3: TGTGCCAGCAGTACCCCCCGGGGAACTGAAGCTTTCTTT. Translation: CASSTPRGTEAFF.

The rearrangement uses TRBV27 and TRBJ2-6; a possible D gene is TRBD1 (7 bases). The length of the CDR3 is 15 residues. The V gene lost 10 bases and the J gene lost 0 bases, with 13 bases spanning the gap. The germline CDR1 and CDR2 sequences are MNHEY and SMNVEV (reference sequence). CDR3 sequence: CATAGQTSGANVLTF. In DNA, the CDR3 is TGTGCCACCGCGGGACAGACCTCTGGGGCCAACGTCCTGACTTTC.

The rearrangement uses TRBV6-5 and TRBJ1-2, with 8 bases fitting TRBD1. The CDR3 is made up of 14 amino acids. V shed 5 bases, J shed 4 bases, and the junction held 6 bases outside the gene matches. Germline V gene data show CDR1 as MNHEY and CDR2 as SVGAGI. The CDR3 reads CASSPPGQVYGYTF. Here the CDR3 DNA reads TGTGCCAGCAGTCCTCCGGGACAGGTCTATGGCTACACCTTC.

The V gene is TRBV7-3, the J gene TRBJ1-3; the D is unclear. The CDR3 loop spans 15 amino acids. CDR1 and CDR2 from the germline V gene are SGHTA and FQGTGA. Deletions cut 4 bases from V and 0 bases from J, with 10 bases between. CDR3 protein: CASSSYGDSGNTIYF. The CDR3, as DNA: TGTGCCAGCAGCTCCTACGGGGACTCTGGAAACACCATATATTTT.

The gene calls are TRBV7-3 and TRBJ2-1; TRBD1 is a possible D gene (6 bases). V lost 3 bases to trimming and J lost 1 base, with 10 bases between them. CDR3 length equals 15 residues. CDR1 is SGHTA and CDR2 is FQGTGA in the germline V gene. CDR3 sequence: CASSFIRGSYNEQFF. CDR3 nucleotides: TGTGCCAGCAGCTTCATTAGGGGGTCCTACAATGAGCAGTTCTTC.